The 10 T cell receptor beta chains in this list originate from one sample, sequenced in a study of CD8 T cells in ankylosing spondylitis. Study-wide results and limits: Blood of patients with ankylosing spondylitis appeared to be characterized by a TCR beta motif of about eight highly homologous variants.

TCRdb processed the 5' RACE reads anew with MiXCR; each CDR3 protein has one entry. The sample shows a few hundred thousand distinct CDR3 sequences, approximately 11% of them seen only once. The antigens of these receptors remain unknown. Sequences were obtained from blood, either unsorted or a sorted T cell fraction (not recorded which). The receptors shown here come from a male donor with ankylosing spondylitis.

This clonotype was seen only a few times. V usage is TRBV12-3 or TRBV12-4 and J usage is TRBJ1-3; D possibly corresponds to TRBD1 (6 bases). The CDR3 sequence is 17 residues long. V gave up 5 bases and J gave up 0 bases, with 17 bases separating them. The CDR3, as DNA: TGTGCCAGCAGTCATCTAAGGACAGCGAGCTCTGGAAACACCATATATTTT. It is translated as CASSHLRTASSGNTIYF.

CDR3 amino acids: CSVVTKNTGELFF. CDR3 DNA sequence: TGCAGCGTTGTGACAAAGAACACCGGGGAGCTGTTTTTT. The chain joins TRBV29-1 to TRBJ2-2; D is ambiguous. Trimming pared 4 bases from V and 1 base from J, leaving 7 bases between. The CDR3 totals 13 residues. The germline V gene has CDR1 SQVTM and CDR2 ANQGSEA.

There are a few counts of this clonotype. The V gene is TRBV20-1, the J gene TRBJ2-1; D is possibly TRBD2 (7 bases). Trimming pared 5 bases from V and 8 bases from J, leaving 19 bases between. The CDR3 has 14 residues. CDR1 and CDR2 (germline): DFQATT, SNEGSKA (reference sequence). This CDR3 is CSAGGLAVVHEQFF. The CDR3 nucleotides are TGCAGTGCTGGGGGGCTAGCGGTCGTCCATGAGCAGTTCTTC.

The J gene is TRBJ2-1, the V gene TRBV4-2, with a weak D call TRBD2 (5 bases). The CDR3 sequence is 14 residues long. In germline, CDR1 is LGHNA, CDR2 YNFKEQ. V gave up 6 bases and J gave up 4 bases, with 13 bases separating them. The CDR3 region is CASSRAGGYNEQFF. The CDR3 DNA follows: TGTGCCAGCAGTCGCGCTGGCGGGTACAATGAGCAGTTCTTC.

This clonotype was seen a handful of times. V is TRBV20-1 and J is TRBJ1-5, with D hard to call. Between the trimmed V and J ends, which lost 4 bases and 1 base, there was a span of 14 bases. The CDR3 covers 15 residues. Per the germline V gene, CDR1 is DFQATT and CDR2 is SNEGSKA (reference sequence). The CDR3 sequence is CSATKNLESNQPQHF. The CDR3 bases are TGCAGTGCTACGAAGAACCTGGAGAGCAATCAGCCCCAGCATTTT.

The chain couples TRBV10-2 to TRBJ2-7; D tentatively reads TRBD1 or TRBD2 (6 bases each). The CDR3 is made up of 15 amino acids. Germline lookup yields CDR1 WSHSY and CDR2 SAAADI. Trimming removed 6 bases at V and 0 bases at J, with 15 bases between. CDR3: CASRLQGGFSYEQYF. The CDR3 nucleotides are TGCGCCAGCAGGTTACAGGGAGGTTTCTCCTACGAGCAGTACTTC.

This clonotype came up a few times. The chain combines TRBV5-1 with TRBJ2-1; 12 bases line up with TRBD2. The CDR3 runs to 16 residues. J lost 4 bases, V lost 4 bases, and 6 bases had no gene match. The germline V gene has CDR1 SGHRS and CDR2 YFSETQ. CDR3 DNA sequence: TGCGCCAGCAGCCCTAGACTAGCGGGAGAGTACAATGAGCAGTTCTTC. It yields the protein CASSPRLAGEYNEQFF.

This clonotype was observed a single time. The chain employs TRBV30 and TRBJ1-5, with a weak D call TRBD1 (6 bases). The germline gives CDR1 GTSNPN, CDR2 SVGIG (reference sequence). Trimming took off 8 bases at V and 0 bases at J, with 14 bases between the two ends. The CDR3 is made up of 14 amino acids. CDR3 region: CATGAGASNQPQHF. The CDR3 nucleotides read TGTGCCACTGGGGCAGGGGCTAGCAATCAGCCCCAGCATTTT. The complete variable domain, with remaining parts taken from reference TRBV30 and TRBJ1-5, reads SQTIHQWPATLVQPVGSPLSLECTVEGTSNPNLYWYRQAAGRGLQLLFYSVGIGQISSEVPQNLSASRPQDRQFILSSKKLLLSDSGFYLCATGAGASNQPQHFGDGTRLSIL.

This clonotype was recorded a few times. CDR3 coding DNA: TGTGCCAGCAGTCTGGGAGGGTTCTACGAGCAGTACGTC. It translates to CASSLGGFYEQYV. The rearrangement links TRBV11-3 to TRBJ2-7, with TRBD2 matching over 7 bases. The CDR3 has 13 residues. V lost 6 bases and J lost 3; bases outside the gene matches: 5. CDR1 is SGHNT, CDR2 YENEEA, per germline.

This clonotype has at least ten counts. CDR3 in amino acids: CATSTSQGASDTQYF. In nucleotides, the CDR3 is TGTGCCACCAGCACCTCTCAGGGGGCTTCAGATACGCAGTATTTT. The chain employs TRBV15 and TRBJ2-3, with TRBD1 matching 8 bases. CDR1 LNHNV and CDR2 YYDKDF come from the germline V gene (reference sequence). V was pared by 4 bases and J by 4 bases, with 7 bases of the junction left unmatched. The CDR3 spans 15 residues.